Below, one TCR beta chain is given with its context. This sample stems from a study of blood T cell repertoires in COVID-19. Overall study: Samples came from the United States, Italy and Spain, spanning acute and convalescent COVID-19. From T cells, B-cell-depleted T cells, or PBMCs came the material, which was cDNA or gDNA.

In the original processing: Nucleated cell number was recorded as an estimate derived from reference gene primer amplification. The assay was immunoSEQ multiplex PCR, and TCRdb's table has in-frame clones only and misses some. V and J calls and clone size are given by that table; D and trimming were obtained from the DNA. Seen here are fewer than 150,000 clones, around 88% observed once, and the top ten hold around 16%. Germline V gene data show CDR1 as LNHDA and CDR2 as SQIVND (reference sequence). J was trimmed by 5 bases and V by 5 bases; bases with no gene match: 3. The length of the CDR3 is 13 residues.

The material sequenced was peripheral blood. The chain couples TRBV19 to TRBJ2-7, with TRBD2 matching 10 bases. This clonotype was obtained from a woman between 50 and 59 years old who had recovered from COVID-19. The CDR3 DNA reads TGTGCCAGTAGTTCCCTAGCGGGGGACGAGCAGTACTTC. It encodes CASSSLAGDEQYF.